The 3 T cell receptor beta chains presented below share a single source sample, sequenced in a study of cytomegalovirus exposure and HLA in healthy donors. The study ran its PCR with 60 Vbeta and 13 Jbeta primers. Profiled with immunoSEQ multiplex PCR; TCRdb holds only in-frame clones, not every one. The sample lists around 110,000 clones, roughly three quarters occurring once. Source material: PBMCs. All receptors come from a man aged 30 to 45 in good health and CMV-seropositive.

The rearrangement uses TRBV6-5 and TRBJ1-2; TRBD1 matches 7 bases. The germline V gene has CDR1 MNHEY and CDR2 SVGAGI. The trim removed 4 bases at V and 6 bases at J, leaving 8 bases unmatched. This CDR3 comprises 14 residues. The CDR3 DNA is TGTGCCAGCAGTTTTAACGACAGGGCCCATGGCTACACCTTC. It specifies CASSFNDRAHGYTF.

The chain is built from TRBV7-8 and TRBJ1-2; D is uncertain. Deletions cut 5 bases from V and 8 bases from J, with 21 bases between. The CDR3 is made up of 15 amino acids. Germline V gene lookup returns CDR1 SGHVS and CDR2 FQNEAQ. CDR3 residues: CASSPGSTDLRGYTF. The CDR3 region has the DNA TGTGCCAGCAGCCCCGGGAGTACCGACCTACGGGGCTACACCTTC.

Turning to this clone: Germline and junction disagree at one end, which may indicate a read error. The rearrangement links TRBV11-2 to TRBJ2-7; D is perhaps TRBD1 (5 bases). The CDR3 loop spans 15 amino acids. The germline gives CDR1 SGHAT, CDR2 FQNNGV. The CDR3 spells CAGSLYGASSYEQYF. CDR3 bases: TGTGCCGGCAGCTTATATGGGGCGAGCTCCTACGAGCAGTACTTC.